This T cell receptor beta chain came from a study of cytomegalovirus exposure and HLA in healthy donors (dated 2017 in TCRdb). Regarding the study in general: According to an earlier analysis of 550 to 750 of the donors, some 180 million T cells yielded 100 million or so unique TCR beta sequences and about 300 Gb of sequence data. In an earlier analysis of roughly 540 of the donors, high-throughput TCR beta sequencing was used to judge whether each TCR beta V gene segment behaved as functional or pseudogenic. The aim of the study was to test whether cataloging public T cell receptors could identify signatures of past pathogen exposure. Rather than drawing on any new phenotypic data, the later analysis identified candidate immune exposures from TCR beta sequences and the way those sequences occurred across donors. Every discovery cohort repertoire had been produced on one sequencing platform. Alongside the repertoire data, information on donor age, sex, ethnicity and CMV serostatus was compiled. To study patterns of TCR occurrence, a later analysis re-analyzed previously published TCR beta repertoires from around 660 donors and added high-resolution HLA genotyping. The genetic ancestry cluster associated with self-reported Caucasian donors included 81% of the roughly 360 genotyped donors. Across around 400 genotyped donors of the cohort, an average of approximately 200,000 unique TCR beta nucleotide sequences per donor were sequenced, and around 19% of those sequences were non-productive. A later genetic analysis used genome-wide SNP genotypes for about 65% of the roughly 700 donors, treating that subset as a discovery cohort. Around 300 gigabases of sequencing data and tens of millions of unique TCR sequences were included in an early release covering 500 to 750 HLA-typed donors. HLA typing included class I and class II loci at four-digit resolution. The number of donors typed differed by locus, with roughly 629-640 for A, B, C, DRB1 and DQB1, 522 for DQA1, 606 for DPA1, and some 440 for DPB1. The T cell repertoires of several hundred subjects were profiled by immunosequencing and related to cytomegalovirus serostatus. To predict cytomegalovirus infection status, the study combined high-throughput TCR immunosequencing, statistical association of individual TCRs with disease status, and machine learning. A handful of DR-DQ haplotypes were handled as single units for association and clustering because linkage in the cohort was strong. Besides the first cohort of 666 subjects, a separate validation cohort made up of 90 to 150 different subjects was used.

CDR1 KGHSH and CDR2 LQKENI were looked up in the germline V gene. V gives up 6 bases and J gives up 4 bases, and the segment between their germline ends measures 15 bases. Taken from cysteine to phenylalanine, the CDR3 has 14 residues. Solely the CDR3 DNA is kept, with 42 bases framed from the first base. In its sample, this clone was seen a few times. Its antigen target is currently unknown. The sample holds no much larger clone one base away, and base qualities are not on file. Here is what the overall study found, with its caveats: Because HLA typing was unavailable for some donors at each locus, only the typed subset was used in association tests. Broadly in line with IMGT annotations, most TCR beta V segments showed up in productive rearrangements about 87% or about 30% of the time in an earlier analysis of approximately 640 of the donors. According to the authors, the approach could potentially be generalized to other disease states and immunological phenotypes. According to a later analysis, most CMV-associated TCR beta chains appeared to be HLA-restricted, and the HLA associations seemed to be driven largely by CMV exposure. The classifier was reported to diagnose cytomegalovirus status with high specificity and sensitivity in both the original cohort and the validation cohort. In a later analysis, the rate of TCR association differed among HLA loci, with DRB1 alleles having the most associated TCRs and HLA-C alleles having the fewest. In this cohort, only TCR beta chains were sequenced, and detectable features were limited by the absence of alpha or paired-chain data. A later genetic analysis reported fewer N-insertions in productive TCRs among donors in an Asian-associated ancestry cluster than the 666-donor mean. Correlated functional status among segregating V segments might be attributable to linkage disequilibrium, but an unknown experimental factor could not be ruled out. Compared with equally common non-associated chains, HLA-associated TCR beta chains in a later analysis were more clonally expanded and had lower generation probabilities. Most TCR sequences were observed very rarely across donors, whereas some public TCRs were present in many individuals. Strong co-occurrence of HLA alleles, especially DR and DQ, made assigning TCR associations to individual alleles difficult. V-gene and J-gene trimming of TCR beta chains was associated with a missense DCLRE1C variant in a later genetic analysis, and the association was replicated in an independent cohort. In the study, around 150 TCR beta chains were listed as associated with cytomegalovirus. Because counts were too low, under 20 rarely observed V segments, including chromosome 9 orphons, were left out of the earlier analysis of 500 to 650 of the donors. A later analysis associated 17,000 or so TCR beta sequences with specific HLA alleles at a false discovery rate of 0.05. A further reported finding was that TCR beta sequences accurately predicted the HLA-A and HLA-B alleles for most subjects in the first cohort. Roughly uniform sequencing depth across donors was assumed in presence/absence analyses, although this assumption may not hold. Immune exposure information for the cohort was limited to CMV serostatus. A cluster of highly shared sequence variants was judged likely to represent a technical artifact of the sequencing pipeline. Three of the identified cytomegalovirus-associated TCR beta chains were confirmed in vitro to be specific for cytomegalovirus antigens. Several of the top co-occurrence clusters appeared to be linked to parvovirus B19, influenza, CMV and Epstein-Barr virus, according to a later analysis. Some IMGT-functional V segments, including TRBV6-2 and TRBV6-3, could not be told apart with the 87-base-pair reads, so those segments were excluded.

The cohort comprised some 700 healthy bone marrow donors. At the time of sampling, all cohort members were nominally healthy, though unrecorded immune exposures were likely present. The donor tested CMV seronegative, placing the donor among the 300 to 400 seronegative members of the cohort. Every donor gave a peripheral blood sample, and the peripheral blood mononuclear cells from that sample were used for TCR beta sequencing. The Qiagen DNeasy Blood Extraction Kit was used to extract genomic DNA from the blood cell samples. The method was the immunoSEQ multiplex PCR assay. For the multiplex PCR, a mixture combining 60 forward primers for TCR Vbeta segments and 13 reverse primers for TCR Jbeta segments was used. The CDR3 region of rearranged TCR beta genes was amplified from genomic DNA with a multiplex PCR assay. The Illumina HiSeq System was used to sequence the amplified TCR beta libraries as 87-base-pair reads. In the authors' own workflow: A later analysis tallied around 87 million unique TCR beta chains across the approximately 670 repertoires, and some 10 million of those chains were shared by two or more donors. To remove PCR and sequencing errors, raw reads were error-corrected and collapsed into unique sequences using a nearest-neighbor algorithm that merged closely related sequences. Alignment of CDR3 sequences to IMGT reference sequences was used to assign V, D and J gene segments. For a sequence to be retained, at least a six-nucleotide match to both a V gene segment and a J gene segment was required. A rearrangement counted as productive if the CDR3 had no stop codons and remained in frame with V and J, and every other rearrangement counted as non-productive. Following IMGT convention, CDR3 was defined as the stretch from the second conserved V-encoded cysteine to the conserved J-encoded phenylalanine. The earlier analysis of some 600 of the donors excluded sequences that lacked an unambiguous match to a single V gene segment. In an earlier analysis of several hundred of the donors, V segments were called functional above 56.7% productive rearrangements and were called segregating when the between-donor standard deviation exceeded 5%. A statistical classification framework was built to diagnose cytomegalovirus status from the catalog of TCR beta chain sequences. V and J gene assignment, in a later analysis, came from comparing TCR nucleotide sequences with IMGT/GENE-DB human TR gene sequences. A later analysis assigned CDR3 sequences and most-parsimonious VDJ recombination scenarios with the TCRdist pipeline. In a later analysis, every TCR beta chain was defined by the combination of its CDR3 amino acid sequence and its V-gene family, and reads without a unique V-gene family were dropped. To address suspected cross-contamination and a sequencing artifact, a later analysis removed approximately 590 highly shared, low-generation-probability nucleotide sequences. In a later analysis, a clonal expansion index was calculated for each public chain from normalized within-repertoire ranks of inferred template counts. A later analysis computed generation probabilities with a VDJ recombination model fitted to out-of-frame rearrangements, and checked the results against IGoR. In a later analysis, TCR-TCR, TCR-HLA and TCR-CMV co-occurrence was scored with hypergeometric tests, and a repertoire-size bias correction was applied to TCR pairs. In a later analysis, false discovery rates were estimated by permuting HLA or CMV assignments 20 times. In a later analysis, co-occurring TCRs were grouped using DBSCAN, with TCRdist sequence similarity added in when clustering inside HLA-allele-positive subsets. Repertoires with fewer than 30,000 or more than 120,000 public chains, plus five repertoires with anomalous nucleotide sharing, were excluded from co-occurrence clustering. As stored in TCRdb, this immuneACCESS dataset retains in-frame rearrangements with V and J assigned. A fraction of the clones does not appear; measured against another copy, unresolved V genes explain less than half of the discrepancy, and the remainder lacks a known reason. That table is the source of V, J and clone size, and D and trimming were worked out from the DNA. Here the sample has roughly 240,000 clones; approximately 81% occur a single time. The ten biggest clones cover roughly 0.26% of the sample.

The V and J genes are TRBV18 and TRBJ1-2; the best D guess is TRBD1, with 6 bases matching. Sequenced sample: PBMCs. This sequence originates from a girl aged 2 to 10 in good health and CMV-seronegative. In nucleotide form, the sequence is TGTGCCAGCTCCCCCGGAGCAGGGGCCTATGGCTACACCTTC. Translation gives CASSPGAGAYGYTF.